This T cell receptor beta chain was recovered during a study of blood T cell repertoires in COVID-19. Study as a whole: Cohort 3 donors counted as recovered after two negative PCRs, clearance, or resolved symptoms.

Per the study methods: For nucleated cells, counts were estimated from reference gene primer amplification. Clones were sequenced by immunoSEQ multiplex PCR, and TCRdb holds only the in-frame ones, with some missing. V and J calls and clone size are those listed in that table; D and trimming were worked out from the DNA. This repertoire shows 200,000 to 250,000 clones, 86% found once; its top ten account for 2.5% to 3.5%. In terms of age and location, participants ranged from roughly 18 to 90 years and lived in under 30 US areas. Grouping used clinical history reported by participants in a survey and questionnaire. The CDR3 loop spans 15 amino acids. Germline trimming cut 4 bases from V and 5 bases from J; bases unmatched to any gene: 8. CDR1 SQVTM and CDR2 ANQGSEA come from the germline V gene.

The V gene is TRBV29-1, the J gene TRBJ1-1; 12 nucleotides match TRBD1. Material: PBMCs or T cells enriched from blood (not recorded which). This receptor was identified in a woman aged 45 to 65 in a cohort exposed to, infected with or recovered from COVID-19 (not recorded which). The chain's CDR3 is CSVAGTGGAWTEAFF. The CDR3 region has the DNA TGCAGCGTTGCTGGGACAGGGGGCGCTTGGACTGAAGCTTTCTTT.